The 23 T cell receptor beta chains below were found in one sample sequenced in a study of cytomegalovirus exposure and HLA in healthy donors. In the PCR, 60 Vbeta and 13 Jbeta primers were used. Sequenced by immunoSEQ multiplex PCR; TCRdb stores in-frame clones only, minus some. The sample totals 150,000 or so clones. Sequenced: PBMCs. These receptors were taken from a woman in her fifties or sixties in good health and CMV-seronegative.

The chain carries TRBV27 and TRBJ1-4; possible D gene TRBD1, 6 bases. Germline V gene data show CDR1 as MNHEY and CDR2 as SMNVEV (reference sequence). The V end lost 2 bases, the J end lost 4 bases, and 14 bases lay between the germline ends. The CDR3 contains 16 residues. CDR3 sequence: CASSLQGYPRNEKLFF. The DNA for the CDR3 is TGTGCCAGCAGTTTACAGGGGTACCCTCGTAATGAAAAACTGTTTTTT.

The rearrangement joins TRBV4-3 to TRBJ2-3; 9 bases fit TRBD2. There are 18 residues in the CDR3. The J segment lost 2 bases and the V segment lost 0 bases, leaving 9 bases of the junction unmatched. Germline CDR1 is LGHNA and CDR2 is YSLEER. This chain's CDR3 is CASSQEPLTSGATDTQYF. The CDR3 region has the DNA TGCGCCAGCAGCCAAGAACCGCTGACTAGCGGCGCCACAGATACGCAGTATTTT.

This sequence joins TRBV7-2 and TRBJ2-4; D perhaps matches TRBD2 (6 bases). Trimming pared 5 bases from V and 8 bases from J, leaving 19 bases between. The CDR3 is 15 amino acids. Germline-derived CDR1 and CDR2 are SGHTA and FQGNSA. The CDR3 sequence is CASSQSAGHSDIQYF. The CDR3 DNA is TGTGCCAGCAGCCAGAGTGCGGGGCATTCGGACATTCAGTACTTC.

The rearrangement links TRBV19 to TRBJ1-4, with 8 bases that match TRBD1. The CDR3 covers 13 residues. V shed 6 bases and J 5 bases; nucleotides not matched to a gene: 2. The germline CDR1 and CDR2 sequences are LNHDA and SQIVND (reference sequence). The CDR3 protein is CASRGQANEKLFF. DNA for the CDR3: TGTGCCAGTAGGGGACAGGCAAATGAAAAACTGTTTTTT.

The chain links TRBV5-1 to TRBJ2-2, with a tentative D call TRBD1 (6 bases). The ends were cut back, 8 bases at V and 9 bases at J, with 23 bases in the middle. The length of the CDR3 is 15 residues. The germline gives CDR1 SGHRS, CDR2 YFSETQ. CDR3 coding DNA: TGCGCCAGTAGACTCGGAACAGGGCTTCCACGGGAGCTGTTTTTT. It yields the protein CASRLGTGLPRELFF.

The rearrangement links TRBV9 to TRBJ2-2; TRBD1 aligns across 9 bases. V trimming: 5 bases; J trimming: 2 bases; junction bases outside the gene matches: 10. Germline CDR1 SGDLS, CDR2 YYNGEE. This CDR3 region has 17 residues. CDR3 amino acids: CASRVGTGPDNTGELFF. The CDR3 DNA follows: TGTGCCAGCAGGGTCGGGACAGGGCCCGATAACACCGGGGAGCTGTTTTTT.

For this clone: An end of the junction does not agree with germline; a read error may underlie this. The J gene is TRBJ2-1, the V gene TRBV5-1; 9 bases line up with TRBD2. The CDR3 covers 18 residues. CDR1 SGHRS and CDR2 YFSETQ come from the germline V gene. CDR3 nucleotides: TGCGCCAGCAGCGGGGCGGGACTAGCCGACAGCTCCGACAATGAGCAGTTCTTC. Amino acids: CASSGAGLADSSDNEQFF.

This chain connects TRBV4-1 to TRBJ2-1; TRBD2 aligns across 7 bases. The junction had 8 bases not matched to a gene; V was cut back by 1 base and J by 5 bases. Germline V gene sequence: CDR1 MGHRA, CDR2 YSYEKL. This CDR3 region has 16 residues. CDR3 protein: CASSQVGKGTNNEQFF. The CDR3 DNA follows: TGCGCCAGCAGCCAAGTAGGAAAGGGGACTAACAATGAGCAGTTCTTC.

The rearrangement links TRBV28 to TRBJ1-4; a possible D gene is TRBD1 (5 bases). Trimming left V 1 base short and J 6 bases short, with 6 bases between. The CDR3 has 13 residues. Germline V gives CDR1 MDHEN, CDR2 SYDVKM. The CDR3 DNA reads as TGTGCCAGCAGTTTATTCAGGGATGAAAAACTGTTTTTT. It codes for CASSLFRDEKLFF.

Written as DNA, the CDR3 is TGTGCCAGCAGCCGAGCGTCCATGAACACTGAAGCTTTCTTT. As protein: CASSRASMNTEAFF. V gene TRBV9 combines with J gene TRBJ1-1; D not resolved. The V end lost 4 bases, the J end lost 0 bases, and 10 bases lay between the germline ends. The CDR3 has 14 residues. Germline V gene lookup returns CDR1 SGDLS and CDR2 YYNGEE.

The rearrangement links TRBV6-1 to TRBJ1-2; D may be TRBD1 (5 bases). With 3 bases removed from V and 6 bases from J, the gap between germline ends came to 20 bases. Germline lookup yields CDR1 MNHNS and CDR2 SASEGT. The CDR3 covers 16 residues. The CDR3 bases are TGTGCCAGCAGTGAGCCAGGACAAGCTAAAAGGGATGGCTACACCTTC. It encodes CASSEPGQAKRDGYTF.

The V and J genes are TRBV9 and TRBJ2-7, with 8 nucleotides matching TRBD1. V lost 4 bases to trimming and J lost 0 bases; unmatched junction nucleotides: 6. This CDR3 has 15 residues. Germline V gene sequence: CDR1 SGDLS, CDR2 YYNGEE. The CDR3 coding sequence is TGTGCCAGCAGCCCTTGGACAGGGTCCTCCTACGAGCAGTACTTC. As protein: CASSPWTGSSYEQYF.

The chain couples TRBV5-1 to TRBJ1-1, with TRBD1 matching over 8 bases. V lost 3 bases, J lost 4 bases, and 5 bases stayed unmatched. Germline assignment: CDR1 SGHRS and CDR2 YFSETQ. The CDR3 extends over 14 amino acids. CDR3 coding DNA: TGCGCCAGCAGCTGGACAGGGCCGGGCACTGAAGCTTTCTTT. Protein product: CASSWTGPGTEAFF. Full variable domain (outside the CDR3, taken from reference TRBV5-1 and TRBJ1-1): KAGVTQTPRYLIKTRGQQVTLSCSPISGHRSVSWYQQTPGQGLQFLFEYFSETQRNKGNFPGRFSGRQFSNSRSEMNVSTLELGDSALYLCASSWTGPGTEAFFGQGTRLTVV.

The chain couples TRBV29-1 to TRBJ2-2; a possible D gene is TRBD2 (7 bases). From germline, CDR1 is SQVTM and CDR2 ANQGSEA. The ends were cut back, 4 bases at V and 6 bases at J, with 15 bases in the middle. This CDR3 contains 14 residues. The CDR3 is CSVGAGAVAGELFF. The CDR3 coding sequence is TGCAGCGTTGGGGCGGGGGCGGTCGCCGGGGAGCTGTTTTTT.

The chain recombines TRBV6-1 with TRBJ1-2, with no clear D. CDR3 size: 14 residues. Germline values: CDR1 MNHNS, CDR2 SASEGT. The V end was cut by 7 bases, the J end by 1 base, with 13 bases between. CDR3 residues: CASIPGGNNYGYTF. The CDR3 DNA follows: TGTGCCAGCATCCCCGGCGGAAATAACTATGGCTACACCTTC.

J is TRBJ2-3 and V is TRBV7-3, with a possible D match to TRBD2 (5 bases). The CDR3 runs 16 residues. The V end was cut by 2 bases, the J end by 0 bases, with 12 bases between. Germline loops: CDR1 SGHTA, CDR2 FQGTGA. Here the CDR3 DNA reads TGTGCCAGCAGCTTAGGTGCGGGCAGGAGCACAGATACGCAGTATTTT. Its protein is CASSLGAGRSTDTQYF.

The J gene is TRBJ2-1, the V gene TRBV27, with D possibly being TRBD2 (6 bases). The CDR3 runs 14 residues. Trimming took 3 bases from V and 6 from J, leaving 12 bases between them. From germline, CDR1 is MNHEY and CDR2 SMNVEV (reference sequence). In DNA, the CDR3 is TGTGCCAGCAGTTTGCGGGGCTCGAGCAATGAGCAGTTCTTC. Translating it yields CASSLRGSSNEQFF.

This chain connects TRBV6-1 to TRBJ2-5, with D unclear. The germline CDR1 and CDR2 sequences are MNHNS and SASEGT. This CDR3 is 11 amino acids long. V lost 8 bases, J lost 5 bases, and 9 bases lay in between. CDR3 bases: TGTGCCAGCTTTATCGGGGAGACCCAGTACTTC. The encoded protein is CASFIGETQYF.

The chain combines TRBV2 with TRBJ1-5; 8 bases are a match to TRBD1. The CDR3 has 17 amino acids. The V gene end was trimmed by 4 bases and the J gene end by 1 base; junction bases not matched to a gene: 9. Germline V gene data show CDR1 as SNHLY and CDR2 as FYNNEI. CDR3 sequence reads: CASSVPGGDLSNQPQHF. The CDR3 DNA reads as TGTGCCAGCAGTGTTCCAGGGGGCGATTTAAGCAATCAGCCCCAGCATTTT.

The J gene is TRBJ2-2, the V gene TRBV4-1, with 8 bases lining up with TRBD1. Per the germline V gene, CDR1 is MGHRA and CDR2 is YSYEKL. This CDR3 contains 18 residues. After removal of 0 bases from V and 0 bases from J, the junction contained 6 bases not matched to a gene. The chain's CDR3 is CASSQDRRDRTNTGELFF. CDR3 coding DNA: TGCGCCAGCAGCCAAGATCGCCGGGACAGGACGAACACCGGGGAGCTGTTTTTT.

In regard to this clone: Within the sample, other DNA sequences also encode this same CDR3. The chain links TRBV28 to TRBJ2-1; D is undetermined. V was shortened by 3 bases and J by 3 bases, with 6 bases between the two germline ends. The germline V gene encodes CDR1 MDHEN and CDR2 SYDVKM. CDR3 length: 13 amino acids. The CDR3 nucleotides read TGTGCCAGCAGTTTGAGCTTCTACAATGAGCAGTTCTTC. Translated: CASSLSFYNEQFF.

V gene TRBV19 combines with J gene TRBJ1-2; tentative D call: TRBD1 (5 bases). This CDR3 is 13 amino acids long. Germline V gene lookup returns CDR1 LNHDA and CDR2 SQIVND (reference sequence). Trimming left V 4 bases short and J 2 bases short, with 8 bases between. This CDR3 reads CASSNDRNYGYTF. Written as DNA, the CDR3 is TGTGCCAGTAGTAACGACAGAAACTATGGCTACACCTTC. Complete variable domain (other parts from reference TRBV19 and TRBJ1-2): DGGITQSPKYLFRKEGQNVTLSCEQNLNHDAMYWYRQDPGQGLRLIYYSQIVNDFQKGDIAEGYSVSREKKESFPLTVTSAQKNPTAFYLCASSNDRNYGYTFGSGTRLTVV.

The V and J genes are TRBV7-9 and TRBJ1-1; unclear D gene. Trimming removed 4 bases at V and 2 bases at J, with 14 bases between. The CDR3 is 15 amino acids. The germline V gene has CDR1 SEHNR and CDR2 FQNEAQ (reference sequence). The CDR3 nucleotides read TGTGCCAGCAGCTCCTCCCCGGGAGCTAACACTGAAGCTTTCTTT. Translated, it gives CASSSSPGANTEAFF. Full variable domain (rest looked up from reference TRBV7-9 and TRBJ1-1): DTGVSQNPRHKITKRGQNVTFRCDPISEHNRLYWYRQTLGQGPEFLTYFQNEAQLEKSRLLSDRFSAERPKGSFSTLEIQRTEQGDSAMYLCASSSSPGANTEAFFGQGTRLTVV.